This T cell receptor beta chain stems from a study of T cell changes during pregnancy in multiple sclerosis. The CDR3 covers 16 residues. Unmatched junction bases numbered 8, after V lost 2 bases and J lost 0 bases. CDR1 is SGHNT and CDR2 is YYREEE in the germline V gene (reference sequence). Sequencing used immunoSEQ multiplex PCR; TCRdb keeps in-frame clones, though not all of them. The sample holds around 31,000 clones; about nine tenths are singletons and the top ten take about 3.9%. The V and J genes are TRBV5-4 and TRBJ2-7, with 7 bases lining up with TRBD2. The sequence derives from a female donor with multiple sclerosis, enrolled in a pregnancy study. The sequencing here drew on CD8+ T cells from peripheral blood mononuclear cells, taken in the second trimester of pregnancy. The CDR3 loop reads CASSFWGGESSYEQYF. The CDR3 region has the DNA TGTGCCAGCAGCTTTTGGGGGGGGGAAAGCTCCTACGAGCAGTACTTC.